A single sample gave rise to the 12 T cell receptor beta chains below, sequenced in a study of blood T cell repertoires in COVID-19. Some clones are missing from TCRdb's copy, which holds only in-frame ones; the method was immunoSEQ multiplex PCR. The sample includes under 200,000 clones, 90% to 95% of them seen just once. Sequencing used peripheral blood. Receptors were obtained from a man aged 50 to 60 with acute or convalescent COVID-19.

This chain links TRBV25-1 with TRBJ1-3; 7 bases line up with TRBD1. CDR3 length: 15 amino acids. Trimming took 4 bases from V and 9 from J; bases not matched to a gene: 12. Germline CDR1 and CDR2: MGHDK and SYGVNS. The CDR3 is CASSVAQGRRGTIYF. The CDR3 DNA reads TGTGCCAGCAGTGTGGCACAGGGGCGGCGGGGCACCATATATTTT. Full variable domain (remainder filled in from reference TRBV25-1 and TRBJ1-3): EADIYQTPRYLVIGTGKKITLECSQTMGHDKMYWYQQDPGMELHLIHYSYGVNSTEKGDLSSESTVSRIRTEHFPLTLESARPSHTSQYLCASSVAQGRRGTIYFGEGSWLTVV.

The rearrangement links TRBV19 to TRBJ1-6, with 9 bases that match TRBD1. The CDR3 is 14 residues long. V was pared by 4 bases and J by 10 bases, with 5 bases of the junction left unmatched. Germline V gene sequence: CDR1 LNHDA, CDR2 SQIVND (reference sequence). The CDR3 DNA follows: TGTGCCAGTAGTACACAGGGGGCCGTGTCACCCCTCCACTTT. It yields the protein CASSTQGAVSPLHF.

The chain recombines TRBV11-2 with TRBJ2-7; D gene ambiguous. Germline assignment: CDR1 SGHAT and CDR2 FQNNGV. This CDR3 contains 15 residues. Trimming left V 2 bases short and J 0 bases short, with 11 bases between. The CDR3 DNA reads TGTGCCAGCAGCTTATCGGTGGGCCACTCCTACGAGCAGTACTTC. Its protein is CASSLSVGHSYEQYF.

The chain couples TRBV9 to TRBJ1-2; 7 bases agree with TRBD1. V lost 2 bases to trimming and J lost 4 bases; unmatched junction nucleotides: 5. CDR3 length equals 14 residues. The germline gives CDR1 SGDLS, CDR2 YYNGEE. CDR3 DNA sequence: TGTGCCAGCAGCGTGCGGGGACAGCCCTATGGCTACACCTTC. Its translation is CASSVRGQPYGYTF.

CDR3 sequence: CASSFGQSGEKLFF. The CDR3 nucleotides are TGTGCCAGCAGTTTTGGCCAATCAGGGGAAAAACTGTTTTTT. The chain employs TRBV28 and TRBJ1-4; a possible D gene is TRBD1 (5 bases). CDR3 length: 14 amino acids. Germline CDR1 reads MDHEN; CDR2 reads SYDVKM. Between the trimmed V and J ends, which lost 3 bases and 8 bases, there was a span of 13 bases.

V usage is TRBV27 and J usage is TRBJ2-1; 11 nucleotides agree with TRBD2. The V gene's germline CDR1 is MNHEY and CDR2 SMNVEV (reference sequence). This CDR3 spans 17 amino acids. V was clipped by 5 bases and J by 7 bases; unmatched bases: 13. The CDR3 protein is CASSLIAGGGIGNEQFF. The CDR3 DNA is TGTGCCAGCAGTCTAATAGCGGGAGGGGGAATTGGGAATGAGCAGTTCTTC.

This chain joins TRBV10-3 and TRBJ1-2; D may be TRBD1 (5 bases). The V end was cut by 10 bases, the J end by 1 base, with 10 bases between. The germline V gene has CDR1 ENHRY and CDR2 SYGVKD. This CDR3 has 12 residues. CDR3 residues: CATADNNYGYTF. CDR3 in DNA: TGTGCCACCGCGGACAATAACTATGGCTACACCTTC.

The chain is built from TRBV7-6 and TRBJ2-3, with D possibly being TRBD2 (5 bases). Germline CDR1 is SGHVS and CDR2 is FNYEAQ. Trimming removed 3 bases at V and 6 bases at J, with 10 bases between. The CDR3 runs 13 residues. CDR3: CASSLRVRDTQYF. In DNA form, the CDR3 reads TGTGCCAGCAGCTTGAGGGTACGGGATACGCAGTATTTT.

V and J are TRBV2 and TRBJ1-2; D is undetermined. This CDR3 spans 14 amino acids. Germline V gives CDR1 SNHLY, CDR2 FYNNEI. Deletions cut 4 bases from V and 6 bases from J, with 15 bases between. For the CDR3, the DNA is TGTGCCAGCAGTGGGTTCCGGGGAATGAATGGCTACACCTTC. It is translated as CASSGFRGMNGYTF.

This rearrangement joins TRBV6-6 to TRBJ2-2; TRBD2 aligns across 10 bases. Losses at the gene ends were 5 bases for V and 4 bases for J; bases not matched to a gene: 7. Germline CDR1 reads MNHNY; CDR2 reads SVGAGI (reference sequence). The CDR3 extends over 16 amino acids. CDR3 in DNA: TGTGCCAGCAGTCCCCGGACTAGCGGAGTCACCGGGGAGCTGTTTTTT. It yields the protein CASSPRTSGVTGELFF.

This chain connects TRBV19 to TRBJ1-2; TRBD1 aligns across 11 bases. V lost 8 bases to trimming and J lost 3 bases; unmatched junction nucleotides: 11. The CDR3 length is 16 residues. Germline CDR1 LNHDA, CDR2 SQIVND (reference sequence). The CDR3 nucleotides read TGTGCCAGTTCGGACAGGGGGCCTGAGTTTGACTATGGCTACACCTTC. Protein sequence: CASSDRGPEFDYGYTF.

V and J are TRBV18 and TRBJ1-5; no firm D call. Trimming took 5 bases from V and 0 from J, leaving 8 bases between them. The germline V gene has CDR1 KGHSH and CDR2 LQKENI. The CDR3 totals 14 residues. The CDR3 DNA reads as TGTGCCAGCTCAACGCAGGATAGCAATCAGCCCCAGCATTTT. Encoded protein: CASSTQDSNQPQHF.